This TCR beta chain was retrieved from a study of control samples from healthy donors and cancer patients. TCRdb keeps only in-frame clones here, not all; method: immunoSEQ multiplex PCR. The table lists approximately 190,000 clones, over 80% of them singletons. V was cut by 3 bases and J by 2 bases, with 18 bases left in between. The CDR3 loop spans 17 amino acids. Germline V gives CDR1 SNHLY, CDR2 FYNNEI. This receptor was identified in a man in his thirties or forties in good health. V gene TRBV2 combines with J gene TRBJ2-3, with a possible D match to TRBD1 (6 bases). Sequenced material: blood. CDR3: CASSERAYGGITDTQYF. CDR3 bases: TGTGCCAGCAGTGAGCGTGCCTATGGGGGCATCACAGATACGCAGTATTTT.